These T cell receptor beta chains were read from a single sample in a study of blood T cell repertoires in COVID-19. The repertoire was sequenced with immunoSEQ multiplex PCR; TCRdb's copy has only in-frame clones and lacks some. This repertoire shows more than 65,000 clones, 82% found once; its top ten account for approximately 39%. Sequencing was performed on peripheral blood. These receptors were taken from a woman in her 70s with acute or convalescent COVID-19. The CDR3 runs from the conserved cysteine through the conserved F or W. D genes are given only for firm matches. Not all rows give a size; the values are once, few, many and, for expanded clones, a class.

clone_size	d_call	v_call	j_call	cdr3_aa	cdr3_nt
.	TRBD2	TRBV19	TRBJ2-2	CASRGLTGRENTGELFF	TGTGCCAGTAGAGGACTTACGGGGAGGGAGAACACCGGGGAGCTGTTTTTT
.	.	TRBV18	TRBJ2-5	CASSPGPQETQYF	TGTGCCAGCTCTCCAGGGCCCCAAGAGACCCAGTACTTC
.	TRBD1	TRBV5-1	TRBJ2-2	CASSSYRGGGELFF	TGCGCCAGCAGCTCTTACAGGGGTGGTGGGGAGCTGTTTTTT
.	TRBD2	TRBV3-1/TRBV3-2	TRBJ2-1	CASSLGTSGRGNEQFF	TGTGCCAGCAGCCTAGGGACTAGCGGGAGAGGCAATGAGCAGTTCTTC
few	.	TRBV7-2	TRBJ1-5	CASSLDREQPQHF	TGTGCCAGCAGCTTAGACAGGGAACAGCCCCAGCATTTT
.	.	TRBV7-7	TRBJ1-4	CASSRTGMKDEKLFF	TGTGCCAGCAGCCGCACAGGAATGAAAGATGAAAAACTGTTTTTT
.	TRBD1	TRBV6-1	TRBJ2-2	CASTKGQGGTGELFF	TGTGCCAGCACCAAGGGACAGGGAGGCACCGGGGAGCTGTTTTTT
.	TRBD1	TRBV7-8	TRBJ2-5	CASSRQGVETQYF	TGTGCCAGCAGTCGACAGGGGGTAGAGACCCAGTACTTC
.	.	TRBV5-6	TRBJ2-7	CASSLDRSYEQYF	TGTGCCAGCAGCTTGGACAGGTCCTACGAGCAGTACTTC
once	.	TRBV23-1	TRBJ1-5	CASSQGGIRDQPQHF	TGCGCCAGCAGTCAGGGAGGGATTCGAGATCAGCCCCAGCATTTT
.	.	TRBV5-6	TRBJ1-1	CASSLVQARNTEAFF	TGTGCCAGCAGCTTAGTACAGGCGAGGAACACTGAAGCTTTCTTT
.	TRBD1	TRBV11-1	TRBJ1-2	CASSPGTGAYRYTF	TGTGCCAGCAGCCCCGGGACAGGGGCGTATCGCTACACCTTC
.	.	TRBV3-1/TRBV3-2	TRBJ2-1	CASSRDWNDEQFF	TGTGCCAGCAGCCGGGACTGGAACGATGAGCAGTTCTTC
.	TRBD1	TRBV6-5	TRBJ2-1	CASSLQGSSYNEQFF	TGTGCCAGCAGCCTACAGGGGAGCTCCTACAATGAGCAGTTCTTC
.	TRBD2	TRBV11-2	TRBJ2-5	CASSPGTSGRTQETQYF	TGTGCCAGCAGCCCAGGGACTAGCGGGAGGACCCAAGAGACCCAGTACTTC
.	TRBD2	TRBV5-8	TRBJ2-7	CASSLEGLAGLYEQYF	TGTGCCAGCAGCTTGGAAGGACTAGCGGGACTCTACGAGCAGTACTTC
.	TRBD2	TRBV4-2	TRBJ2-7	CASSQDLITSGSYEQYF	TGTGCCAGCAGCCAAGATTTGATAACTAGCGGGAGTTACGAGCAGTACTTC
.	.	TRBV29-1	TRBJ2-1	CSVRNPNEQFF	TGCAGCGTCAGAAACCCTAATGAGCAGTTCTTC
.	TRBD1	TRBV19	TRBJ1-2	CASRKTGGVNYGYTF	TGTGCCAGTAGGAAAACAGGGGGTGTCAACTATGGCTACACCTTC
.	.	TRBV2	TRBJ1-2	CASSDPGGGTGYTF	TGTGCCAGCAGTGATCCCGGGGGTGGAACCGGCTACACCTTC
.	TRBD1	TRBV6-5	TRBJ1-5	CASNSDRAYQPQHF	TGTGCCAGCAACTCGGACAGGGCATATCAGCCCCAGCATTTT
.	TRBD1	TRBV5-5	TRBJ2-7	CASSLGGGGTGTNEQYF	TGTGCCAGCAGCTTGGGGGGGGGAGGGACAGGGACTAACGAGCAGTACTTC